A single sample gave rise to the 12 T cell receptor beta chains below, sequenced in a study of blood T cell repertoires in COVID-19. TCRdb keeps only in-frame clones here, not all; method: immunoSEQ multiplex PCR. The sample has about 95,000 clones; more than 70% are singletons. The sequencing input was peripheral blood. The source of these receptors is a man aged 45 to 65 with COVID-19, enrolled during active disease.

J is TRBJ1-2 and V is TRBV19; 11 bases match TRBD1. This CDR3 contains 18 residues. Germline trimming cut 4 bases from V and 7 bases from J; bases unmatched to any gene: 17. CDR1 is LNHDA, CDR2 SQIVND, per germline (reference sequence). The CDR3 DNA is TGTGCCAGTAGTACCCTTCCGGGACAGGGGGGACTTTCGTTTGGCTACACCTTC. Translating it yields CASSTLPGQGGLSFGYTF. The full variable domain, in which reference TRBV19 and TRBJ1-2 provide the parts outside the CDR3, is DGGITQSPKYLFRKEGQNVTLSCEQNLNHDAMYWYRQDPGQGLRLIYYSQIVNDFQKGDIAEGYSVSREKKESFPLTVTSAQKNPTAFYLCASSTLPGQGGLSFGYTFGSGTRLTVV.

The chain carries TRBV4-3 and TRBJ1-1, with 8 nucleotides matching TRBD1. CDR3 length: 15 amino acids. Germline V gene data show CDR1 as LGHNA and CDR2 as YSLEER. V lost 0 bases to trimming and J lost 3 bases; unmatched junction nucleotides: 3. The CDR3 region is CASSQEGRGHTEAFF. The CDR3 region has the DNA TGCGCCAGCAGCCAAGAAGGCAGGGGGCACACTGAAGCTTTCTTT.

The chain has TRBV6-5 and TRBJ1-2; tentative D call: TRBD1 (5 bases). The CDR3 has 12 residues. V was trimmed by 6 bases and J by 8 bases, leaving 13 bases between them. CDR1 is MNHEY and CDR2 is SVGAGI in the germline V gene. CDR3 sequence: CASRDVGGGYTF. In nucleotides, the CDR3 is TGTGCCAGCAGGGACGTGGGGGGGGGCTACACCTTC.

The rearrangement joins TRBV23-1 to TRBJ1-1, with 7 bases fitting TRBD1. TRBV23-1 is sorted into the ORF group, with uncertain function. The V gene end was trimmed by 0 bases and the J gene end by 2 bases; junction bases not matched to a gene: 9. CDR3 length: 17 residues. The CDR3, as DNA: TGCGCCAGCAGTCAATCTGTACCAGGGACAGCCAACACTGAAGCTTTCTTT. It codes for CASSQSVPGTANTEAFF.

The V call is TRBV30, the J call TRBJ2-3; perhaps TRBD2 as D (6 bases). Germline V gene data show CDR1 as GTSNPN and CDR2 as SVGIG (reference sequence). V lost 0 bases and J 2 bases, leaving 15 bases between the germline ends. The CDR3 runs 16 residues. The CDR3 DNA is TGTGCCTGGAGTGTAGGGTCGGGGGAGTACACAGATACGCAGTATTTT. Protein product: CAWSVGSGEYTDTQYF.

CDR3 sequence (DNA): TGTGCCAGCAGCCAAGATCGCCCTAGCGGGGGGGCCAACACCGGGGAGCTGTTTTTT. Encoded protein: CASSQDRPSGGANTGELFF. The chain has TRBV4-2 and TRBJ2-2, with 12 nucleotides matching TRBD2. The CDR3 is 19 residues long. From germline, CDR1 is LGHNA and CDR2 YNFKEQ. J gave up 2 bases and V 0 bases, and 7 bases lay outside the gene matches.

This chain joins TRBV7-2 and TRBJ2-2, with D uncertain. The CDR3 consists of 14 residues. With 4 bases removed from V and 7 bases from J, the gap between germline ends came to 13 bases. Germline lookup yields CDR1 SGHTA and CDR2 FQGNSA. The DNA for the CDR3 is TGTGCCAGCAGCTATTCTAGAGGTGGCGGGGAGCTGTTTTTT. Translating gives CASSYSRGGGELFF.

The rearrangement uses TRBV9 and TRBJ2-2; D might be TRBD2 (6 bases). Germline assignment: CDR1 SGDLS and CDR2 YYNGEE. This CDR3 comprises 15 residues. Trimming shortened V by 3 bases and J by 4 bases, and 13 bases separated the two germline ends. The CDR3 sequence is CASSGAGLFTGELFF. In DNA, the CDR3 is TGTGCCAGCAGCGGCGCGGGACTTTTCACCGGGGAGCTGTTTTTT.

In its sample, this clone was seen a few times. The rearrangement joins TRBV29-1 to TRBJ2-3; TRBD2 matches 11 bases. J was trimmed by 2 bases and V by 3 bases; bases with no gene match: 7. This CDR3 is built from 16 residues. Germline values: CDR1 SQVTM, CDR2 ANQGSEA. The CDR3 sequence: CSVDGASGGFTDTQYF. In DNA form, the CDR3 reads TGCAGCGTTGATGGCGCTAGCGGGGGGTTCACAGATACGCAGTATTTT.

V usage is TRBV5-4 and J usage is TRBJ2-7; 8 nucleotides agree with TRBD2. This CDR3 contains 16 residues. V was pared by 2 bases and J by 3 bases, with 10 bases of the junction left unmatched. Germline CDR1 SGHNT, CDR2 YYREEE (reference sequence). In DNA, the CDR3 is TGTGCCAGCAGCTTCTCCGGGGGGGGCACAGGCTACGAGCAGTACTTC. Translation gives CASSFSGGGTGYEQYF.

As to this clone: This same CDR3 is encoded by further DNA sequences in the sample. This chain joins TRBV7-8 and TRBJ1-2; 8 nucleotides line up with TRBD1. Germline V gene data show CDR1 as SGHVS and CDR2 as FQNEAQ. The CDR3 has 13 amino acids. V shed 1 base and J 8 bases; nucleotides not matched to a gene: 3. The CDR3 here is CASSLGTGNGYTF. CDR3 sequence (DNA): TGTGCCAGCAGCTTAGGGACAGGGAACGGCTACACCTTC.

The V call is TRBV19, the J call TRBJ2-7, with TRBD1 as a possible D gene (5 bases). V shed 4 bases and J shed 2 bases, with 9 bases lying between them. The CDR3 loop spans 13 amino acids. The V gene's germline CDR1 is LNHDA and CDR2 SQIVND (reference sequence). Here the CDR3 reads CASSKQGAYEQYF. In DNA, the CDR3 is TGTGCCAGTAGTAAGCAGGGCGCCTACGAGCAGTACTTC.